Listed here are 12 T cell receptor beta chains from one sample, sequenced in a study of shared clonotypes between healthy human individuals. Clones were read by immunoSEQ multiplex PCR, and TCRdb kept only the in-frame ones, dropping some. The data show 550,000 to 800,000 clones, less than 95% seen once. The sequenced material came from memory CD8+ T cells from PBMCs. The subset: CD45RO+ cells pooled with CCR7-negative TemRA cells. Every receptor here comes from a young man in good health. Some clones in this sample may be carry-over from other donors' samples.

CDR3 residues: CASSPGTPYEQYF. CDR3 nucleotides: TGTGCCAGCAGTCCGGGGACACCCTACGAGCAGTACTTC. The chain employs TRBV27 and TRBJ2-7; tentatively, D is TRBD1 (6 bases). Trimming stripped 5 bases from V and 2 bases from J, with 10 bases between. The CDR3 contains 13 residues. Germline V gene lookup returns CDR1 MNHEY and CDR2 SMNVEV (reference sequence).

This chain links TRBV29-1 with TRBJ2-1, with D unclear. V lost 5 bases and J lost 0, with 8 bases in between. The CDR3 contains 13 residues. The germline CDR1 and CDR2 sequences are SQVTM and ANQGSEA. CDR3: CSVFSLSYNEQFF. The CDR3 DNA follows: TGCAGCGTTTTTTCACTCTCCTACAATGAGCAGTTCTTC.

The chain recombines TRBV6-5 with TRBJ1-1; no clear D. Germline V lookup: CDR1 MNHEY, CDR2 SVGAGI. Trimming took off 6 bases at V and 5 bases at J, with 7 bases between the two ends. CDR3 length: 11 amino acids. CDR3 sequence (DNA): TGTGCCAGCAGACCGGGTACTGAAGCTTTCTTT. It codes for CASRPGTEAFF.

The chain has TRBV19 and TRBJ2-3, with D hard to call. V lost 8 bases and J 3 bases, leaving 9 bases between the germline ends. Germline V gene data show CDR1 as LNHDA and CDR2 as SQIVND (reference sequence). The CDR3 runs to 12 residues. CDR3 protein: CASAGVTDTQYF. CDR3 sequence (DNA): TGTGCCAGTGCAGGCGTTACAGATACGCAGTATTTT.

The CDR3 spells CASTTGLRYNEQFF. The CDR3 DNA reads as TGTGCCAGCACGACCGGACTGCGCTACAATGAGCAGTTCTTC. This chain uses TRBV6-1 with TRBJ2-1; D is perhaps TRBD2 (5 bases). CDR3 size: 14 residues. Germline CDR1 and CDR2: MNHNS and SASEGT. Trimming left V 7 bases short and J 3 bases short, with 13 bases between.

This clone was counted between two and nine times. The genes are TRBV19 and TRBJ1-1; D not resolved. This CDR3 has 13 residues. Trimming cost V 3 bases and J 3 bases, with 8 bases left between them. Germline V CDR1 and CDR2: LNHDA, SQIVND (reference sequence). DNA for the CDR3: TGTGCCAGTAGTATCCGGGGATACACTGAAGCTTTCTTT. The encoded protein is CASSIRGYTEAFF.

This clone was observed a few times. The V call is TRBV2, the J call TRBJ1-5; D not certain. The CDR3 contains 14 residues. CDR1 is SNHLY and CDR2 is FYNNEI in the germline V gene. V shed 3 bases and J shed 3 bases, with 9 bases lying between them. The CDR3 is CASSEDTFNQPQHF. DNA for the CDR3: TGTGCCAGCAGTGAGGATACGTTCAATCAGCCCCAGCATTTT.

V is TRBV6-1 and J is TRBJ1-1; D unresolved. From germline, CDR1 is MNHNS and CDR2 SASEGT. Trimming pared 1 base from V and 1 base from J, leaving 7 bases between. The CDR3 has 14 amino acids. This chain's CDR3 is CASSEDLWNTEAFF. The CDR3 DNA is TGTGCCAGCAGTGAAGACCTCTGGAACACTGAAGCTTTCTTT.

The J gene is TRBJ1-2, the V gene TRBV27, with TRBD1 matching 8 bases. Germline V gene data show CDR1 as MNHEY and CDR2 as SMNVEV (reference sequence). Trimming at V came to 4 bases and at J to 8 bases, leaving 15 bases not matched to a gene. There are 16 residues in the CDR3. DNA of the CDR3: TGTGCCAGCAGTTCTCAAGCTTACAGGGGGGGTGGCGGCTACACCTTC. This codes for CASSSQAYRGGGGYTF.

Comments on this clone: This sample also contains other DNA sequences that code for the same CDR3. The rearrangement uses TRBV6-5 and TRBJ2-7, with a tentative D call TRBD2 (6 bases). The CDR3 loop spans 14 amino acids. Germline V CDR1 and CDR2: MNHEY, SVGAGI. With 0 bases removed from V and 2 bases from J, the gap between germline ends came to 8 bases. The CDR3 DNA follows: TGTGCCAGCAGTTACTCTGGAGGGACCTACGAGCAGTACTTC. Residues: CASSYSGGTYEQYF.

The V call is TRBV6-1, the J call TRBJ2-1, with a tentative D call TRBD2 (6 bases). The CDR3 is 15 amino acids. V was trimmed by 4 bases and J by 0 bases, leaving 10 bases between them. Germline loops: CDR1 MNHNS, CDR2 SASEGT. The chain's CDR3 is CASSGGGSSYNEQFF. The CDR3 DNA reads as TGTGCCAGCAGTGGTGGGGGGAGCTCCTACAATGAGCAGTTCTTC.

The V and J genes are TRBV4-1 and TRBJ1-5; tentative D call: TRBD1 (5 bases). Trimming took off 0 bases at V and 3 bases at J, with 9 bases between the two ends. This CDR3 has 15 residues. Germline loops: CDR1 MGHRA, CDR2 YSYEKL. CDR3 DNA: TGCGCCAGCAGCCAAGATGGGGGGTACAATCAGCCCCAGCATTTT. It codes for CASSQDGGYNQPQHF.